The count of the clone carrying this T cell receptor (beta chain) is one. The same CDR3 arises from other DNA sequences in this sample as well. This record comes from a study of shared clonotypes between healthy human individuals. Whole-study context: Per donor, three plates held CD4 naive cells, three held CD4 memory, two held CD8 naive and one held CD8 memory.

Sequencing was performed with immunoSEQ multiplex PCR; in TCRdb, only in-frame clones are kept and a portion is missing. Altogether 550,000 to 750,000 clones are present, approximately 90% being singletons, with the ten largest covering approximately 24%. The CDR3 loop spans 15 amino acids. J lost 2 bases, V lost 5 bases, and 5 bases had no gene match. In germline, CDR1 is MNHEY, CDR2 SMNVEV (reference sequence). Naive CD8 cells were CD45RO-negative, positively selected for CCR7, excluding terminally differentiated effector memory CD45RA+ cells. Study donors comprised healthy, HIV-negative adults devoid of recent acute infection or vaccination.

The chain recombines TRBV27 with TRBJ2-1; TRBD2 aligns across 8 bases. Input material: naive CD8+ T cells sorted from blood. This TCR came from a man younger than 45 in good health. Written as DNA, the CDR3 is TGTGCCAGCAGTCTTATTAGCGGGGCCTACAATGAGCAGTTCTTC. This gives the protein CASSLISGAYNEQFF.